The 24 T cell receptor beta chains below were found in one sample sequenced in a study of PD-L1 blockade in urothelial cancer. This sample's time point: pretreatment peripheral blood. Generated by immunoSEQ multiplex PCR, the TCRdb table keeps only in-frame clones and is missing some. The repertoire has approximately 86,000 clones, just under 85% of them found once; the top ten carry more than 6.5%. This sample comprised PBMCs, obtained around atezolizumab (anti-PD-L1) treatment. These receptor sequences come from a man aged 35-49 years with urothelial cancer.

This chain joins TRBV30 and TRBJ2-1; 8 bases map to TRBD1. The trim removed 2 bases at V and 0 bases at J, leaving 3 bases unmatched. The CDR3 has 15 residues. Germline loops: CDR1 GTSNPN, CDR2 SVGIG (reference sequence). The CDR3 DNA reads TGTGCCTGGAGTCCCGGGACAGGCTCCTACAATGAGCAGTTCTTC. Its protein product is CAWSPGTGSYNEQFF.

J is TRBJ1-1 and V is TRBV2, with D hard to call. V lost 6 bases and J 5 bases, leaving 10 bases between the germline ends. Germline V CDR1 and CDR2: SNHLY, FYNNEI. CDR3 size: 12 residues. The DNA of the CDR3 is TGTGCCAGCAGGCCCATGAGGACTGAAGCTTTCTTT. Translating it yields CASRPMRTEAFF.

The rearrangement links TRBV7-2 to TRBJ2-2; 8 nucleotides match TRBD2. The CDR3 length is 16 residues. Unmatched junction bases numbered 5, after V lost 1 base and J lost 4 bases. Germline CDR1 reads SGHTA; CDR2 reads FQGNSA. The CDR3 bases are TGTGCCAGCAGCTTAGTAGGGACTAGAGGCACCGGGGAGCTGTTTTTT. It is translated as CASSLVGTRGTGELFF.

The chain carries TRBV5-1 and TRBJ1-2; 9 positions match TRBD1. The CDR3 is 15 residues long. V shed 0 bases, J shed 2 bases, and the junction held 2 bases outside the gene matches. Germline V gene lookup returns CDR1 SGHRS and CDR2 YFSETQ. CDR3 sequence reads: CASSLDGQGNYGYTF. In nucleotides, the CDR3 is TGCGCCAGCAGCTTGGACGGACAGGGGAACTATGGCTACACCTTC.

This chain joins TRBV29-1 and TRBJ2-5; 7 bases are a match to TRBD2. The CDR3 is 13 amino acids. Trimming at V came to 4 bases and at J to 5 bases, leaving 7 bases not matched to a gene. The germline gives CDR1 SQVTM, CDR2 ANQGSEA. CDR3 nucleotide sequence: TGCAGCGTTGGGGCGCGGGAGCGGGAGACCCAGTACTTC. It specifies CSVGARERETQYF.

This chain joins TRBV27 and TRBJ2-2; 10 bases fit TRBD2. The germline V gene encodes CDR1 MNHEY and CDR2 SMNVEV (reference sequence). The junction had 9 bases not matched to a gene; V was cut back by 2 bases and J by 0 bases. The CDR3 has 19 amino acids. CDR3 sequence: CASSLRLAGVFANTGELFF. In DNA, the CDR3 is TGTGCCAGCAGTTTACGGCTAGCGGGGGTGTTCGCGAACACCGGGGAGCTGTTTTTT.

The V and J genes are TRBV7-2 and TRBJ2-2, with 8 nucleotides matching TRBD2. The CDR3 has 17 residues. The V gene end was trimmed by 5 bases and the J gene end by 2 bases; junction bases not matched to a gene: 10. CDR1 is SGHTA, CDR2 FQGNSA, per germline. DNA of the CDR3: TGTGCCAGCAGCCCTCTACTAGCGGTATCAAACACCGGGGAGCTGTTTTTT. It translates to CASSPLLAVSNTGELFF.

This chain joins TRBV2 and TRBJ2-7; 8 nucleotides line up with TRBD2. The CDR3 runs 11 residues. V gave up 7 bases and J gave up 5 bases; unmatched junction bases: 1. The germline V gene encodes CDR1 SNHLY and CDR2 FYNNEI. The CDR3: CASILADEQYF. The CDR3 DNA is TGTGCCAGCATACTAGCGGACGAGCAGTACTTC.

The rearrangement links TRBV7-2 to TRBJ2-7, with D unresolved. CDR3 length: 11 residues. V lost 5 bases, J lost 0 bases, and 2 bases lay in between. Germline CDR1 is SGHTA and CDR2 is FQGNSA. CDR3 in amino acids: CASSRSYEQYF. The DNA for the CDR3 is TGTGCCAGCAGCCGCTCCTACGAGCAGTACTTC.

The chain carries TRBV28 and TRBJ1-2; no clear D. There are 12 residues in the CDR3. The germline gives CDR1 MDHEN, CDR2 SYDVKM. Trimming shortened V by 3 bases and J by 11 bases, and 13 bases separated the two germline ends. CDR3: CASSFVLSGYTF. The DNA for the CDR3 is TGTGCCAGCAGTTTCGTACTGTCAGGTTACACCTTC.

The chain is built from TRBV27 and TRBJ2-7, with 9 bases aligning to TRBD2. Germline loops: CDR1 MNHEY, CDR2 SMNVEV (reference sequence). The CDR3 is 16 residues long. V was pared by 0 bases and J by 3 bases, with 6 bases of the junction left unmatched. The CDR3: CASSLSTSGPLYEQYF. Written as DNA, the CDR3 is TGTGCCAGCAGTTTATCGACTAGCGGCCCCCTCTACGAGCAGTACTTC.

The chain employs TRBV10-3 and TRBJ1-2, with 7 nucleotides matching TRBD1. The CDR3 has 12 residues. The trim removed 7 bases at V and 4 bases at J, leaving 3 bases unmatched. Germline CDR1 is ENHRY and CDR2 is SYGVKD. CDR3 DNA sequence: TGTGCCATCAAGGGACAGAGCTATGGCTACACCTTC. Translation gives CAIKGQSYGYTF.

This chain connects TRBV28 to TRBJ2-1; possibly TRBD1 for D (5 bases). The germline CDR1 and CDR2 sequences are MDHEN and SYDVKM. The V gene lost 5 bases and the J gene lost 10 bases, with 12 bases spanning the gap. CDR3 length equals 12 residues. CDR3 sequence reads: CASSQGVREQFF. The CDR3 nucleotides read TGTGCCAGCAGTCAAGGGGTAAGAGAGCAGTTCTTC. Combining the CDR3 with reference TRBV28 and TRBJ2-1 gives the whole variable domain DVKVTQSSRYLVKRTGEKVFLECVQDMDHENMFWYRQDPGLGLRLIYFSYDVKMKEKGDIPEGYSVSREKKERFSLILESASTNQTSMYLCASSQGVREQFFGPGTRLTVL.

This clone is a singleton in its sample. The genes are TRBV6-6 and TRBJ1-3; D remains ambiguous. V gave up 6 bases and J gave up 0 bases, with 6 bases separating them. The CDR3 length is 13 residues. The germline gives CDR1 MNHNY, CDR2 SVGAGI (reference sequence). CDR3 DNA sequence: TGTGCCAGCAGCGTGGCCTCTGGAAACACCATATATTTT. The encoded protein is CASSVASGNTIYF.

The rearrangement links TRBV5-1 to TRBJ2-1, with 7 bases lining up with TRBD2. This CDR3 contains 15 residues. The V and J ends lost 6 bases and 5 bases, in that order; junction bases with no gene match: 11. Germline CDR1 reads SGHRS; CDR2 reads YFSETQ. CDR3 nucleotides: TGCGCCAGCACGGGGGGAGAGGGTCGAAACAATGAGCAGTTCTTC. The encoded protein is CASTGGEGRNNEQFF. The full variable domain, completed using reference TRBV5-1 and TRBJ2-1, is KAGVTQTPRYLIKTRGQQVTLSCSPISGHRSVSWYQQTPGQGLQFLFEYFSETQRNKGNFPGRFSGRQFSNSRSEMNVSTLELGDSALYLCASTGGEGRNNEQFFGPGTRLTVL.

The CDR3, as DNA: TGTGCCAGACCGGGACAGGGCAATCAGCCCCAGCATTTT. It specifies CARPGQGNQPQHF. V gene TRBV5-4 combines with J gene TRBJ1-5, with 8 bases that match TRBD1. The CDR3 spans 13 residues. CDR1 is SGHNT, CDR2 YYREEE, per germline (reference sequence). J gave up 2 bases and V 8 bases, and 3 bases lay outside the gene matches.

V is TRBV19 and J is TRBJ1-5, with 9 bases matching TRBD1. The CDR3 is 14 amino acids. Germline CDR1 LNHDA, CDR2 SQIVND (reference sequence). The ends lost 8 bases at V and 6 bases at J; junction bases unmatched: 8. The CDR3 loop is CASGGQGYVQPQHF. The CDR3 DNA sequence: TGTGCCAGTGGGGGACAGGGATATGTTCAGCCCCAGCATTTT.

The chain joins TRBV9 to TRBJ2-1; 9 bases line up with TRBD1. Germline V gives CDR1 SGDLS, CDR2 YYNGEE. This CDR3 comprises 15 residues. Trimming cost V 0 bases and J 9 bases; bases outside gene matches: 7. The CDR3 DNA is TGTGCCAGCAGCGTAGATGGGACAGGGACGAGTGAGCAGTTCTTC. This sequence encodes CASSVDGTGTSEQFF.

As for this clone: This specimen includes other DNA sequences encoding the same CDR3. The rearrangement joins TRBV5-5 to TRBJ2-1; 9 bases are a match to TRBD2. The V gene end was trimmed by 7 bases and the J gene end by 5 bases; junction bases not matched to a gene: 4. Germline V gene data show CDR1 as SGHKS and CDR2 as YYEKEE (reference sequence). CDR3 length: 13 amino acids. The CDR3 reads CASRLAGNNEQFF. As DNA, the CDR3 is TGTGCCAGCCGGCTAGCGGGAAACAATGAGCAGTTCTTC.

The chain has TRBV28 and TRBJ2-2; the match to TRBD1 covers 7 bases. CDR1 and CDR2 (germline): MDHEN, SYDVKM. This CDR3 contains 15 residues. Trimming at V came to 5 bases and at J to 5 bases, leaving 8 bases not matched to a gene. The CDR3 region has the DNA TGTGCCAGCAGTAAGCGACAGGGTTGGACCGGGGAGCTGTTTTTT. Translated: CASSKRQGWTGELFF. The full variable domain, with the rest looked up from reference TRBV28 and TRBJ2-2, is DVKVTQSSRYLVKRTGEKVFLECVQDMDHENMFWYRQDPGLGLRLIYFSYDVKMKEKGDIPEGYSVSREKKERFSLILESASTNQTSMYLCASSKRQGWTGELFFGEGSRLTVL.

The genes are TRBV29-1 and TRBJ2-7; 9 nucleotides line up with TRBD1. V trimming: 2 bases; J trimming: 4 bases; junction bases outside the gene matches: 3. CDR1 is SQVTM, CDR2 ANQGSEA, per germline. The CDR3 totals 13 residues. The CDR3 coding sequence is TGCAGCGTTGAACCTGGACAGGGGTACGAGCAGTACTTC. As protein: CSVEPGQGYEQYF.

The gene calls are TRBV5-1 and TRBJ2-7; TRBD2 agrees at 8 bases. This CDR3 is 15 amino acids long. V lost 1 base to trimming and J lost 2 bases; unmatched junction nucleotides: 5. The germline V gene encodes CDR1 SGHRS and CDR2 YFSETQ. CDR3 in amino acids: CASSLTPLAAYEQYF. Written as DNA, the CDR3 is TGCGCCAGCAGCTTGACCCCACTAGCGGCCTACGAGCAGTACTTC.

In its sample, this clone was seen once. This chain uses TRBV6-5 with TRBJ1-4, with a weak D call TRBD1 (5 bases). Looked up from germline, CDR1 is MNHEY and CDR2 is SVGAGI. The CDR3 covers 13 residues. The V and J ends lost 4 bases and 7 bases respectively, with 10 bases between them. CDR3 region: CASSLGAGEKLFF. CDR3 nucleotides: TGTGCCAGCAGTTTAGGGGCAGGTGAAAAACTGTTTTTT.

This rearrangement joins TRBV4-1 to TRBJ2-5; D uncertain. Trimming pared 3 bases from V and 4 bases from J, leaving 9 bases between. This CDR3 region has 13 residues. The V gene's germline CDR1 is MGHRA and CDR2 YSYEKL. CDR3 region: CASSQFLVETQYF. CDR3 nucleotides: TGCGCCAGCAGCCAGTTCCTCGTAGAGACCCAGTACTTC.